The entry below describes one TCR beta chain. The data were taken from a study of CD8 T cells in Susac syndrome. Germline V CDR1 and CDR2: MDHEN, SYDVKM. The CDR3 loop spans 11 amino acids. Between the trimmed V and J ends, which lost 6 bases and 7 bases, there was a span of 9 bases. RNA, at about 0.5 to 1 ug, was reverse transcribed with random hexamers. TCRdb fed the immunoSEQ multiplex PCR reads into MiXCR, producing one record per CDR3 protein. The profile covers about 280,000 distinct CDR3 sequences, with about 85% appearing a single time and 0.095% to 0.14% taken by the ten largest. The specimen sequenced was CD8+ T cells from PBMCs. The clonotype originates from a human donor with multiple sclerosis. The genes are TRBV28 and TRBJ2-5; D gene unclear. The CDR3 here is CASSAVGTQYF. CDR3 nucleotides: TGTGCCAGCAGCGCAGTTGGGACCCAGTACTTC.